This T cell receptor beta chain was identified during a study of cytomegalovirus exposure and HLA in healthy donors. A multiplex PCR was run with 60 Vbeta primers and 13 Jbeta primers. Profiling relied on immunoSEQ multiplex PCR, and the TCRdb table lists in-frame clones only, not all of them. The sample includes 120,000 or so clones, 74% seen only once; the top ten take around 10%. There are a few counts of this clone. Its antigen is currently unknown. General study points: Later work found most CMV-associated TCR beta chains apparently HLA-restricted.

Germline-derived CDR1 and CDR2 are MGHRA and YSYEKL. The CDR3 runs to 15 residues. The germline V and J ends were trimmed by 1 base and 4 bases, with 13 bases remaining between them. The receptor was derived from a woman aged 45-65 years in good health and CMV-seropositive. J is TRBJ2-5 and V is TRBV4-1; possible D gene TRBD2, 6 bases. Material for sequencing was PBMCs. CDR3 bases: TGCGCCAGCAGCCAAGGGGAGGCCGGGGTAGAGACCCAGTACTTC. Residues: CASSQGEAGVETQYF.